The clone carrying this T cell receptor (beta chain) occurred a few times. Its antigen is not known. TCRdb reanalysed the 5' RACE reads using MiXCR and keeps one entry per CDR3 protein. The table lists about 550,000 distinct CDR3 sequences, over 15% of them singletons. The data were taken from a study of T cells after yellow fever vaccination. Study-wide points: Only a small proportion of the clonotypes turned up in both the CD4 and the CD8 compartments, likely arising from convergent recombination.

The CDR3 is made up of 16 amino acids. Germline CDR1 is SNHLY and CDR2 is FYNNEI. V gave up 6 bases and J gave up 2 bases, with 18 bases separating them. The J gene is TRBJ2-3, the V gene TRBV2; weak D call: TRBD2 (6 bases). This receptor was taken from a man aged 25-45 years who received the YFV17D yellow fever vaccine. The sample here was PBMCs, taken 15 days after the yellow fever booster vaccination. CDR3 in amino acids: CASRPLGRTYTDTQYF. CDR3 DNA sequence: TGTGCCAGCAGGCCCCTCGGGAGAACTTACACAGATACGCAGTATTTT. The whole variable domain, filled in from reference TRBV2 and TRBJ2-3, reads EPEVTQTPSHQVTQMGQEVILRCVPISNHLYFYWYRQILGQKVEFLVSFYNNEISEKSEIFDDQFSVERPDGSNFTLKIRSTKLEDSAMYFCASRPLGRTYTDTQYFGPGTRLTVL.